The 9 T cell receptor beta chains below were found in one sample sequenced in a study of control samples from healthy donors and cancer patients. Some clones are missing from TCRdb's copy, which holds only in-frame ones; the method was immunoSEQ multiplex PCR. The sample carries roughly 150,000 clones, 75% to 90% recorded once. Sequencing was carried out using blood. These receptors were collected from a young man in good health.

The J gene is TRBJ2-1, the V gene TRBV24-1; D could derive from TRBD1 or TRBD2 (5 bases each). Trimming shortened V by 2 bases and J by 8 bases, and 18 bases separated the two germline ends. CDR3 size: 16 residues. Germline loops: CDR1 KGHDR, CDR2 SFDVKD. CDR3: CATSDSWGNSLDEQFF. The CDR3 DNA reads TGTGCCACCAGTGATTCTTGGGGGAATTCCCTCGATGAGCAGTTCTTC.

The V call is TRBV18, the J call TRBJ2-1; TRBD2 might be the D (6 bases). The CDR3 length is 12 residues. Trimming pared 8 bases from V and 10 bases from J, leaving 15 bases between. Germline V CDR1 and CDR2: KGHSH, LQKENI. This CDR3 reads CASHPGGREQFF. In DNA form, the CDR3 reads TGTGCCAGCCACCCCGGGGGTCGAGAGCAGTTCTTC.

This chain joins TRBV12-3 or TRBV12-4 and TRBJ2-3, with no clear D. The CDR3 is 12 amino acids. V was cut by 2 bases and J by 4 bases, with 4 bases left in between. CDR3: CASSLSADTQYF. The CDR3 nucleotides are TGTGCCAGCAGTTTATCGGCAGATACGCAGTATTTT.

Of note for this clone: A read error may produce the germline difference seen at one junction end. The CDR3 sequence: CVSSLTTRTGELFF. As DNA, the CDR3 is TGTGTCAGCAGCTTGACTACCCGAACCGGGGAGCTGTTTTTT. The V and J genes are TRBV7-3 and TRBJ2-2; tentatively, D is TRBD2 (5 bases). In germline, CDR1 is SGHTA, CDR2 FQGTGA. This CDR3 is built from 14 residues.

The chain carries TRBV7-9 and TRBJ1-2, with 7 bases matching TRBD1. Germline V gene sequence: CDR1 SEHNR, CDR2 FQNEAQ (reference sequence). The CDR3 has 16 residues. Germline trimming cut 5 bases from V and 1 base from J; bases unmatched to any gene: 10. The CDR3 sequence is CASSPPDRTINYGYTF. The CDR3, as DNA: TGTGCCAGCAGCCCCCCGGACAGGACGATTAACTATGGCTACACCTTC.

The CDR3 here is CASSPLYRLTNTGELFF. The CDR3 nucleotides read TGTGCCAGCTCACCGCTTTACAGGCTGACGAACACCGGGGAGCTGTTTTTT. The V call is TRBV18, the J call TRBJ2-2; tentatively, D is TRBD1 (5 bases). The CDR3 extends over 17 amino acids. Trimming removed 3 bases at V and 0 bases at J, with 14 bases between. Per germline, CDR1 KGHSH and CDR2 LQKENI. Full variable domain (missing parts from reference TRBV18 and TRBJ2-2): NAGVMQNPRHLVRRRGQEARLRCSPMKGHSHVYWYRQLPEEGLKFMVYLQKENIIDESGMPKERFSAEFPKEGPSILRIQQVVRGDSAAYFCASSPLYRLTNTGELFFGEGSRLTVL.

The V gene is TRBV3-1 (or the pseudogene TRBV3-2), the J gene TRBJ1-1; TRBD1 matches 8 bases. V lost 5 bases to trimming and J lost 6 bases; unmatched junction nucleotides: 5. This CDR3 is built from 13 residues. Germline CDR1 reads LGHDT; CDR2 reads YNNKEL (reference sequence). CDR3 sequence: CASSERTGPEAFF. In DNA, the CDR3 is TGTGCCAGCAGCGAGAGGACAGGGCCTGAAGCTTTCTTT.

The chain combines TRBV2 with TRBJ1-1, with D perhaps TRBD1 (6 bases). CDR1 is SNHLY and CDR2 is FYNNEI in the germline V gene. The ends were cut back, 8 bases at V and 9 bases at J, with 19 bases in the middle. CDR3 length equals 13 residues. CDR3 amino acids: CASQAGDIMKAFF. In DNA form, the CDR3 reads TGTGCCAGCCAGGCTGGGGACATTATGAAAGCTTTCTTT.

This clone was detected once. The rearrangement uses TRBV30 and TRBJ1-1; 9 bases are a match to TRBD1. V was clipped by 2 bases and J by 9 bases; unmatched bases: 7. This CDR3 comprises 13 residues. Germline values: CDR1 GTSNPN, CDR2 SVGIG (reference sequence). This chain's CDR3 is CAWSTSGQGQAFF. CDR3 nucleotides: TGTGCCTGGAGTACCTCGGGACAGGGCCAAGCTTTCTTT.